A selection of T cell receptor beta chains follows, all from one sample in a study of OX40 agonist ivuxolimab in advanced cancers. This table comes from immunoSEQ multiplex PCR, and its TCRdb copy is limited to in-frame clones, with some not included. The sample shows roughly 75,000 clones, under 95% of them seen only once. The input for sequencing was CD4+ or CD8+ T cells sorted from blood, taken in a trial of the OX40 agonist ivuxolimab. The receptors originated from an adult with an advanced solid tumor such as melanoma, head and neck, liver or kidney cancer. CDR3s include the opening cysteine and the closing phenylalanine or tryptophan. D genes are given only for firm matches. Where a row states a size, it is once, few, many or the class of an expanded clone; other rows omit it.

J | D | V | size | DNA | CDR3
TRBJ2-1 | . | TRBV21-1 | . | TGTGCCAGCAGCAAATCGGGGCGGGATGAGCAGTTCTTC | CASSKSGRDEQFF
TRBJ2-6 | . | TRBV6-5 | . | TGTGCCAGCAGTTACGACAGCTCTGGGGCCAACGTCCTGACTTTC | CASSYDSSGANVLTF
TRBJ1-1 | TRBD1 | TRBV10-3 | . | TGTGCCATCAGGGGGACAGGGCTGAACACTGAAGCTTTCTTT | CAIRGTGLNTEAFF
TRBJ2-1 | . | TRBV10-3 | . | TGTGCCATCAGGACCGTTGCGGACGGGGGGCAATCCAATGGGCAGTTCTTC | CAIRTVADGGQSNGQFF
TRBJ2-7 | . | TRBV4-2 | . | TGTGCCAGCAGCAAGGGTGGGTCCAGCTCCTACGAGCAGTACTTC | CASSKGGSSSYEQYF
TRBJ2-7 | TRBD2 | TRBV6-1 | . | TGTGCCAGCAGTGAAGGGACGGGACTAGCGGGACCATACGAGCAGTACTTC | CASSEGTGLAGPYEQYF
TRBJ2-1 | . | TRBV28 | . | TGTGCCAGCAGTTTTGCTAGGGCCGGAGGGAATGAGCAGTTCTTC | CASSFARAGGNEQFF
TRBJ2-2 | . | TRBV15 | . | TGTGCCACCAGCAGAGATCTGGGGGACCGGGGAGCTGTTTTT | CATSRDLGDRGAVF
TRBJ2-5 | . | TRBV7-7 | once | TGTGCCAGCAGCCTTTCTCCCGGACCGAGCCAAGAGACCCAGTACTTC | CASSLSPGPSQETQYF
TRBJ2-3 | TRBD2 | TRBV6-4 | once | TGTGCCAGCAGTGAGACCCCGCCGGGACTAGCGGGAGGTTCCGATACGCAGTATTTT | CASSETPPGLAGGSDTQYF
TRBJ2-2 | . | TRBV28 | . | TGTGCCACCCTTGGTAGACTTAACACCGGGGAGCTGTTTTTT | CATLGRLNTGELFF